The 32 T cell receptor beta chains listed next were all sequenced from one sample in a study of T cell repertoires in cytomegalovirus infection (dated by TCRdb to about 2019). These reads were obtained on an Illumina HiSeq 1500. TCRdb reprocessing: public reads trimmed at Q25 with fastp, clones called with MiXCR, in-frame beta chains kept. Records with the same CDR3 protein are collapsed into one entry carrying the most frequent genes and DNA. Across this sample there are around 530,000 distinct CDR3 sequences, with about 25% seen only once. The ten largest clones capture about 12% of the sample. Sample: PBMCs. The receptors stem from a human donor in good health (CMV status not recorded). Some clones in this sample may be carry-over from other donors' samples.

This chain joins TRBV12-3 or TRBV12-4 and TRBJ2-1, with a tentative D call TRBD2 (6 bases). The V gene lost 5 bases and the J gene lost 8 bases, with 7 bases spanning the gap. This CDR3 is built from 11 residues. CDR3 nucleotide sequence: TGTGCCAGCAGTCGGGAGTATGAGCAGTTCTTC. This codes for CASSREYEQFF.

This clonotype was counted between two and nine times. CDR3 nucleotide sequence: TGTGCCAGCAGAGCAGGGTTAGCTGAAGCTTTCTTT. Encoded protein: CASRAGLAEAFF. The chain combines TRBV12-3 or TRBV12-4 with TRBJ1-1, with a possible D match to TRBD1 (5 bases). There are 12 residues in the CDR3. With 6 bases removed from V and 6 bases from J, the gap between germline ends came to 11 bases.

The chain is built from TRBV7-3 and TRBJ2-7; the D is unclear. Germline CDR1 SGHTA, CDR2 FQGTGA. V lost 4 bases and J 1 base, leaving 11 bases between the germline ends. The CDR3 runs to 14 residues. CDR3 DNA: TGTGCCAGCAGCTCGATGGACGGATCCTACGAGCAGTACTTC. This encodes CASSSMDGSYEQYF.

The chain combines TRBV29-1 with TRBJ2-2; D gene ambiguous. This CDR3 has 14 residues. Looked up from germline, CDR1 is SQVTM and CDR2 is ANQGSEA. V gave up 3 bases and J gave up 0 bases, with 8 bases separating them. CDR3 residues: CSVEETTNTGELFF. For the CDR3, the DNA is TGCAGCGTTGAGGAAACTACGAACACCGGGGAGCTGTTTTTT.

This clonotype was observed a handful of times. The chain links TRBV7-9 to TRBJ1-1; 9 bases align to TRBD1. CDR3 length: 15 residues. With 1 base clipped from V and 1 base from J, the junction kept 1 base outside the gene matches. The germline gives CDR1 SEHNR, CDR2 FQNEAQ (reference sequence). This CDR3 is CASSLGQGGNTEAFF. In nucleotides, the CDR3 is TGTGCCAGCAGCTTAGGACAGGGGGGGAACACTGAAGCTTTCTTT.

This chain connects TRBV11-3 to TRBJ1-3; 9 bases fit TRBD1. Germline V CDR1 and CDR2: SGHNT, YENEEA. The CDR3 consists of 19 residues. The J segment lost 1 base and the V segment lost 1 base, leaving 11 bases of the junction unmatched. The CDR3 DNA is TGTGCCAGCAGCTTAGGACCCCCGGGACAGGGAGGATCTGGAAACACCATATATTTT. Translation: CASSLGPPGQGGSGNTIYF.

This clonotype was seen a handful of times. This rearrangement joins TRBV30 to TRBJ1-1; D is ambiguous. Germline loops: CDR1 GTSNPN, CDR2 SVGIG (reference sequence). This CDR3 region has 14 residues. The ends were cut back, 0 bases at V and 4 bases at J, with 12 bases in the middle. The CDR3 sequence: CAWSVRSRSTEAFF. The CDR3 region has the DNA TGTGCCTGGAGTGTTCGGTCGCGGAGCACTGAAGCTTTCTTT.

This chain uses TRBV27 with TRBJ2-7, with 10 bases that match TRBD1. V trimming: 3 bases; J trimming: 4 bases; junction bases outside the gene matches: 6. Germline assignment: CDR1 MNHEY and CDR2 SMNVEV (reference sequence). This CDR3 contains 15 residues. In DNA, the CDR3 is TGTGCCAGCAGTTTCTCCGGGACAGGGGCTTACGAGCAGTACTTC. Protein: CASSFSGTGAYEQYF.

This clonotype was seen only a few times. The junction departs from germline at one end; a sequencing error may be responsible. The chain carries TRBV6-1 and TRBJ1-2; D perhaps matches TRBD1 (5 bases). Germline V gene lookup returns CDR1 MNHNS and CDR2 SASEGT. This CDR3 has 13 residues. CDR3 in DNA: TGTGCCAGCAGCAGGGACGGTCGCGGCCCCTCCGCCTTC. This gives the protein CASSRDGRGPSAF.

This clonotype appeared many times. This chain's CDR3 is CSVEALAGGTDTQYF. CDR3 DNA sequence: TGCAGCGTTGAGGCCCTAGCGGGAGGCACAGATACGCAGTATTTT. The chain combines TRBV29-1 with TRBJ2-3, with 10 bases aligning to TRBD2. This CDR3 spans 15 amino acids. The junction had 4 bases not matched to a gene; V was cut back by 3 bases and J by 1 base. Germline V gives CDR1 SQVTM, CDR2 ANQGSEA.

The chain's CDR3 is CASRILGGNTIYF. The CDR3 DNA reads as TGTGCCAGCAGGATATTAGGTGGAAACACCATATATTTT. The V and J genes are TRBV11-2 and TRBJ1-3, with unresolved D. The germline CDR1 and CDR2 sequences are SGHAT and FQNNGV. The length of the CDR3 is 13 residues. The V end lost 6 bases, the J end lost 3 bases, and 9 bases lay between the germline ends. The full variable domain, in which reference TRBV11-2 and TRBJ1-3 provide the parts outside the CDR3, is EAGVAQSPRYKIIEKRQSVAFWCNPISGHATLYWYQQILGQGPKLLIQFQNNGVVDDSQLPKDRFSAERLKGVDSTLKIQPAKLEDSAVYLCASRILGGNTIYFGEGSWLTVV.

The CDR3 protein is CASSPQTEGTGKLFF. DNA for the CDR3: TGCGCCAGCAGCCCACAGACAGAGGGTACCGGAAAACTGTTTTTT. The chain is built from TRBV4-3 and TRBJ1-4; tentative D call: TRBD1 (5 bases). Germline V gene lookup returns CDR1 LGHNA and CDR2 YSLEER. V lost 4 bases and J 10 bases, leaving 19 bases between the germline ends. The CDR3 extends over 15 amino acids.

This clonotype has just one count. This chain links TRBV29-1 with TRBJ1-4, with D unresolved. The germline V and J ends were trimmed by 0 bases and 8 bases, with 10 bases remaining between them. Germline V gene lookup returns CDR1 SQVTM and CDR2 ANQGSEA. This CDR3 region has 13 residues. Here the CDR3 DNA reads TGCAGCGTTGAAGAAGTCGTAGGGGAAAAACTGTTTTTT. Its protein product is CSVEEVVGEKLFF.

About this clonotype itself: The junction departs from the called germline gene at one end, perhaps through a read error. The V call is TRBV6-2 or TRBV6-3, the J call TRBJ1-1; 10 bases match TRBD1. Germline V gene sequence: CDR1 MNHEY, CDR2 SVGEGT. This CDR3 is built from 16 residues. CDR3 region: CASSYSEGQGNTEAFF. CDR3 DNA sequence: TGTGCCAGCAGTTACTCGGAGGGACAGGGGAACACGGAAGCTTTCTTT.

The chain combines TRBV15 with TRBJ1-2; 9 nucleotides align to TRBD1. This CDR3 spans 16 amino acids. V dropped 3 bases and J dropped 8; count of bases not matched to a gene: 13. Per germline, CDR1 LNHNV and CDR2 YYDKDF (reference sequence). CDR3 sequence: CATSSPGQGTGRGYTF. DNA of the CDR3: TGTGCCACCAGCAGCCCAGGACAGGGGACGGGTAGAGGCTACACCTTC. The whole variable domain, filled in from reference TRBV15 and TRBJ1-2, reads DAMVIQNPRYQVTQFGKPVTLSCSQTLNHNVMYWYQQKSSQAPKLLFHYYDKDFNNEADTPDNFQSRRPNTSFCFLDIRSPGLGDTAMYLCATSSPGQGTGRGYTFGSGTRLTVV.

On this clonotype itself: At one end the junction does not follow the germline gene, possibly because of a read error. The rearrangement uses TRBV11-2 and TRBJ2-5, with unresolved D. The CDR3 runs 15 residues. Germline CDR1 and CDR2: SGHAT and FQNNGV. CDR3 sequence: CASSLDEVAQETQCF. The DNA for the CDR3 is TGTGCCAGCAGCTTAGATGAGGTAGCCCAAGAGACCCAGTGCTTC.

As concerns this clonotype: This could be a read error, since a much larger clone is one nucleotide away. The chain recombines TRBV7-2 with TRBJ1-1; unclear D gene. V lost 3 bases, J lost 2 bases, and 7 bases lay in between. There are 13 residues in the CDR3. The germline CDR1 and CDR2 sequences are SGHTA and FQGNSA. This CDR3 reads CASSFDSNTEAFF. In DNA, the CDR3 is TGTGCCAGCAGCTTTGACTCAAACACTGAAGCTTTCTTT.

The gene calls are TRBV10-3 and TRBJ2-1; D call uncertain. Looked up from germline, CDR1 is ENHRY and CDR2 is SYGVKD. The CDR3 is 11 amino acids. Trimming removed 5 bases at V and 9 bases at J, with 8 bases between. For the CDR3, the DNA is TGTGCCATCAGTCCTAGTGTTGAGCAGTTCTTC. It is translated as CAISPSVEQFF.

This clonotype was seen a few times. The V call is TRBV6-1, the J call TRBJ2-3; 9 bases line up with TRBD2. V lost 0 bases, J lost 8 bases, and 18 bases stayed unmatched. CDR3 length: 19 residues. The germline gives CDR1 MNHNS, CDR2 SASEGT. For the CDR3, the DNA is TGTGCCAGCAGTGAAGCCAGTCTGGGGGGACTAGCAGATGCTAGTACGCAGTATTTT. It encodes CASSEASLGGLADASTQYF.

V gene TRBV6-2 or TRBV6-3 combines with J gene TRBJ2-2; maybe TRBD1 (5 bases). This CDR3 spans 14 amino acids. In germline, CDR1 is MNHEY, CDR2 SVGEGT. Deletions cut 5 bases from V and 6 bases from J, with 13 bases between. The CDR3 region is CASSRPTGAGELFF. For the CDR3, the DNA is TGTGCCAGCAGTCGCCCCACAGGAGCCGGGGAGCTGTTTTTT.

This clonotype was seen at least ten times. V and J are TRBV7-2 and TRBJ2-3; D call uncertain. The CDR3 has 13 amino acids. CDR1 and CDR2 from the germline V gene are SGHTA and FQGNSA. The V gene lost 4 bases and the J gene lost 6 bases, with 11 bases spanning the gap. The CDR3 protein is CASSYSLGDTQYF. The CDR3 DNA reads as TGTGCCAGCAGCTACTCGCTGGGGGATACGCAGTATTTT.

This chain links TRBV6-4 with TRBJ2-7; D is unresolved. Trimming took off 2 bases at V and 0 bases at J, with 11 bases between the two ends. Germline CDR1 is MRHNA and CDR2 is SNTAGT. CDR3 length equals 15 residues. The CDR3, as DNA: TGTGCCAGCAGTGACAACCGACCGATCTCCTACGAGCAGTACGTC. Encoded protein: CASSDNRPISYEQYV.

This chain connects TRBV10-2 to TRBJ2-7, with 11 bases identical to TRBD2. Germline V gene lookup returns CDR1 WSHSY and CDR2 SAAADI. There are 12 residues in the CDR3. Trimming took 6 bases from V and 6 from J; bases not matched to a gene: 1. This chain's CDR3 is CASRGTSGEQYV. CDR3 coding DNA: TGCGCCAGCAGGGGGACTAGCGGCGAGCAGTACGTC.

In this sample, this clonotype turned up many times. V and J are TRBV7-8 and TRBJ2-1; 11 bases align to TRBD2. The CDR3 length is 16 residues. V dropped 1 base and J dropped 7; count of bases not matched to a gene: 6. Germline V lookup: CDR1 SGHVS, CDR2 FQNEAQ. CDR3 nucleotides: TGTGCCAGCAGCTTAGTTAGCGGGAGGGCGGAGAATGAGCAGTTCTTC. Its translation is CASSLVSGRAENEQFF.

A word on this clonotype: A read error may account for a junction end that differs from germline. The rearrangement links TRBV20-1 to TRBJ2-3, with D uncertain. This CDR3 is built from 14 residues. The germline V gene encodes CDR1 DFQATT and CDR2 SNEGSKA (reference sequence). The CDR3 loop is CSASIQDDTDTHYF. CDR3 nucleotides: TGCAGTGCCTCGATCCAGGACGACACAGATACGCATTATTTT.

This chain joins TRBV7-2 and TRBJ2-7; 7 bases agree with TRBD2. The length of the CDR3 is 11 residues. V was clipped by 4 bases and J by 7 bases; unmatched bases: 1. The germline V gene has CDR1 SGHTA and CDR2 FQGNSA. This chain's CDR3 is CASSSGGEQYV. CDR3 DNA: TGTGCCAGCAGCTCCGGGGGGGAGCAGTACGTC.

The rearrangement uses TRBV29-1 and TRBJ2-1, with 10 bases aligning to TRBD2. This CDR3 has 14 residues. Losses at the gene ends were 2 bases for V and 4 bases for J; bases not matched to a gene: 2. Germline V gene sequence: CDR1 SQVTM, CDR2 ANQGSEA. CDR3 amino acids: CSVEWTSGYNEQFF. DNA for the CDR3: TGCAGCGTTGAATGGACTAGCGGATACAATGAGCAGTTCTTC.

Ten or more counts support this clonotype. The chain has TRBV7-8 and TRBJ2-7, with D unresolved. From germline, CDR1 is SGHVS and CDR2 FQNEAQ. The V end lost 5 bases, the J end lost 6 bases, and 17 bases lay between the germline ends. The length of the CDR3 is 14 residues. This CDR3 is CASSRGSIVGEQYV. The CDR3 DNA reads as TGTGCCAGCAGCCGAGGTTCTATAGTAGGCGAGCAGTACGTC.

The genes are TRBV28 and TRBJ2-5; 14 bases fit TRBD2. The CDR3 runs 16 residues. The V segment lost 1 base and the J segment 5 bases; nucleotides outside the gene matches: 3. Germline V gene sequence: CDR1 MDHEN, CDR2 SYDVKM. CDR3 DNA: TGTGCCAGCAGTTTATCCGGGACTAGCGGGAGCGAGACCCAGTACTTC. Its translation is CASSLSGTSGSETQYF.

This clonotype appeared many times. This chain connects TRBV7-2 to TRBJ2-7; possible D gene TRBD2, 5 bases. Germline lookup yields CDR1 SGHTA and CDR2 FQGNSA. V lost 1 base and J lost 4, with 11 bases in between. This CDR3 has 14 residues. The CDR3 DNA sequence: TGTGCCAGCAGCTTAGTCCCTAGCTTATACGAGCAGTACTTC. This codes for CASSLVPSLYEQYF. The full variable domain, with the rest looked up from reference TRBV7-2 and TRBJ2-7, is GAGVSQSPSNKVTEKGKDVELRCDPISGHTALYWYRQSLGQGLEFLIYFQGNSAPDKSGLPSDRFSAERTGGSVSTLTIQRTQQEDSAVYLCASSLVPSLYEQYFGPGTRLTVT.

Remarks on this clonotype: A junction end diverges from the germline sequence, so it may reflect a read error. The J gene is TRBJ2-1, the V gene TRBV10-3; TRBD2 matches at 11 bases. The CDR3 covers 17 residues. The V gene's germline CDR1 is ENHRY and CDR2 SYGVKD. The CDR3 protein is CAISESSRRLAGNEPFF. The CDR3 nucleotides read TGTGCCATCAGTGAGTCGTCCAGGAGACTAGCGGGAAATGAGCCGTTCTTC.

V usage is TRBV6-5 and J usage is TRBJ2-7; D ambiguous. CDR3 size: 12 residues. The V and J ends lost 6 bases and 4 bases respectively, with 10 bases between them. Germline V gene lookup returns CDR1 MNHEY and CDR2 SVGAGI. CDR3 loop: CASSQTKYEQYF. Written as DNA, the CDR3 is TGTGCCAGCAGCCAGACCAAATACGAGCAGTACTTC.